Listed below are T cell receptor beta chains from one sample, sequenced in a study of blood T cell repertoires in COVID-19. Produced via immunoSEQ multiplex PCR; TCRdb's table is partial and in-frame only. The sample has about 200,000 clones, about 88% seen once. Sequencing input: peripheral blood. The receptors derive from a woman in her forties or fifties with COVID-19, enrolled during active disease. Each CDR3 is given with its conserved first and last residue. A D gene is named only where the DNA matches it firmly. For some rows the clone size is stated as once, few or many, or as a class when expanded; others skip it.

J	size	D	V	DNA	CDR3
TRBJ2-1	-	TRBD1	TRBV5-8	TGTGCCAGCAGCTCTCGACAGGGCCAGATCACCCTTGATCGGGAGCAGTTCTTC	CASSSRQGQITLDREQFF
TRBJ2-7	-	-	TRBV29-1	TGCAGCGTCGTCCGCGAATCCTACGAGCAGTACTTC	CSVVRESYEQYF
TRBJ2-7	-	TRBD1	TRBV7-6	TGTGCCAGCAGCCTCCGGGACAGTTCCTACGAGCAGTACTTC	CASSLRDSSYEQYF
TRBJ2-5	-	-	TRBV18	TGTGCCAGCTCACCGGGCCGGAGTAGCAGGCCAGGGGGGCAAGAGACCCAGTACTTC	CASSPGRSSRPGGQETQYF
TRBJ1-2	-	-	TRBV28	TGTGCCAGCAGCTCTAACTATGGCTACACCTTC	CASSSNYGYTF
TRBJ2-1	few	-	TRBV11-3	TGTGCCAGCAGCTTAGATTCAGCGCGGAATGAGCAGTTCTTC	CASSLDSARNEQFF
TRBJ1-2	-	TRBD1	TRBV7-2	TGTGCCAGCAGCTTAAACCGACAGGGCGGCTACACCTTC	CASSLNRQGGYTF
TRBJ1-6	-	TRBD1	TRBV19	TGTGCCAGTAGTACGGGGACAGGCATCAGCTATAATTCACCCCTCCACTTT	CASSTGTGISYNSPLHF
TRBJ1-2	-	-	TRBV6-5	TGTGCCAGCAGGGAGAACTATGGCTACACCTTC	CASRENYGYTF
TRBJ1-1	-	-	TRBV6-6	TGTGCCAGCACCGGACTGAGCACTGAAGCTTTCTTT	CASTGLSTEAFF
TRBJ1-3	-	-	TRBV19	TGTGCCAGTAGTATCTCCTTGACAGGTTTCGGAAACACCATATATTTT	CASSISLTGFGNTIYF
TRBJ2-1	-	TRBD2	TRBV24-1	TGTGCCACCAGTGGGGCGGGGGGCAGCTCCTACAATGAGCAGTTCTTC	CATSGAGGSSYNEQFF
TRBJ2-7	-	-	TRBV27	TGTGCCAGCAGTTTTGTAACAGGTTCCTACGAGCAGTACTTC	CASSFVTGSYEQYF
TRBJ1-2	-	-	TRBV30	TGTGCCTGGACCCTATCCGGGGGTTTCTATGGCTACACCTTC	CAWTLSGGFYGYTF
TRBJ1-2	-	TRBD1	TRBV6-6	TGTGCCCACAGGGGGGACGATGGCTACACCTTC	CAHRGDDGYTF
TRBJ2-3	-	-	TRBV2	TGTGCCAGCAGTGAACAGGGTAGATGGGCAGATACGCAGTATTTT	CASSEQGRWADTQYF
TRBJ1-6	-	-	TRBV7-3	TGTGCCAGCAGCTTAACGGGCAGGGTTGAATCACCCCTCCACTTT	CASSLTGRVESPLHF
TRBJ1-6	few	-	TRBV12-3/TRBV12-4	TGTGCCAGCAGTAAGGTGCGGGACTCACCCCTCCACTTT	CASSKVRDSPLHF
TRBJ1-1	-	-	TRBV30	TGTGCCTGGAGTGTTGGAGGGCGTACTGAAGCTTTCTTT	CAWSVGGRTEAFF
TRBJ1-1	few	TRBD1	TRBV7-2	TGTGCCAGCAGCTTGAGAAGACAGGGAGGCACTGAAGCTTTCTTT	CASSLRRQGGTEAFF
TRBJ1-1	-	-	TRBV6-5	TGTGCCAGCTCCCCCCACAGGGAGATGAACACTGAAGCTTTCTTT	CASSPHREMNTEAFF
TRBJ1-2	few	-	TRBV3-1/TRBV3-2	TGTGCCAGCAGCCAAGATTCTACAGGACGCTATGGCTACACCTTC	CASSQDSTGRYGYTF
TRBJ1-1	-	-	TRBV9	TGTGCCAGCAGTGGTGGACAGTTTGAAGCTTTCTTT	CASSGGQFEAFF
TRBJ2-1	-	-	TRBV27	TGTGCCAGCAGTCCAGTGGCCTCAGGCAATGAGCAGTTCTTC	CASSPVASGNEQFF
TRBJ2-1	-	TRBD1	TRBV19	TGTGCCAGTACCTGGCAGGGGGCTAATCCCTACAATGAGCAGTTCTTC	CASTWQGANPYNEQFF
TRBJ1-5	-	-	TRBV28	TGTGCCAGCAGTTCCTCACAGGCGGTCGGTGGGCCCCAGCATTTT	CASSSSQAVGGPQHF
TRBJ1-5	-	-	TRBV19	TGTGCCAGTGGGGGGGGGTTTAATAGCAATCAGCCCCAGCATTTT	CASGGGFNSNQPQHF
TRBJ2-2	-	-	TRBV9	TGTGCCAGCGGGGCAGAGAACACCGGGGAGCTGTTTTTT	CASGAENTGELFF
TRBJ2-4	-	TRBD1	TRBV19	TGTGCCAGTAGTATCGACAGGGGGGCCTTCCAGTACTTC	CASSIDRGAFQYF
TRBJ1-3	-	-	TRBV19	TGTGCCAGTAGTCCCGACAGAGGAGCTGGAAACACCATATATTTT	CASSPDRGAGNTIYF
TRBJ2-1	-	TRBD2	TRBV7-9	TGTGCCAGCAGGGGGAGCGGGGATGAGCAGTTCTTC	CASRGSGDEQFF
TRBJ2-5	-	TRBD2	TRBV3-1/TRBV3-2	TGTGCCAGCAGCCAAACCCTAGCGGGGGACCAAGAGACCCAGTACTTC	CASSQTLAGDQETQYF